These 14 T cell receptor beta chains came from one sample sequenced in a study of CD8 T cells in ankylosing spondylitis. TCRdb processed the 5' RACE reads anew with MiXCR; each CDR3 protein has one entry. The sample contains about 450,000 distinct CDR3 sequences, roughly a quarter of which appear only once. Study-level results: What appeared characteristic of ankylosing spondylitis blood was a TCR beta motif of several highly homologous variants.

For these TCRs, the target antigens are not known. Specimen: blood, either unsorted or a sorted T cell fraction (not recorded which). Receptor source: a male donor with ankylosing spondylitis.

This clonotype was recorded a few times. The chain has TRBV10-3 and TRBJ2-3; maybe TRBD2 (6 bases). The CDR3 is 14 residues long. Trimming shortened V by 0 bases and J by 4 bases, and 8 bases separated the two germline ends. From germline, CDR1 is ENHRY and CDR2 SYGVKD. The CDR3 protein is CAISESTGADTQYF. In nucleotides, the CDR3 is TGTGCCATCAGTGAGTCCACGGGAGCAGATACGCAGTATTTT.

The chain is built from TRBV18 and TRBJ2-1; 8 bases are a match to TRBD2. Losses at the gene ends were 0 bases for V and 7 bases for J; bases not matched to a gene: 5. The length of the CDR3 is 15 residues. Germline values: CDR1 KGHSH, CDR2 LQKENI. CDR3: CASSPPSGAKNEQFF. CDR3 DNA sequence: TGTGCCAGCTCACCACCTAGCGGGGCAAAGAATGAGCAGTTCTTC.

This clonotype has just one count. CDR3 residues: CASGLTSGLAYEQYV. The CDR3, as DNA: TGTGCTAGTGGTTTGACCTCGGGACTAGCCTACGAGCAGTACGTC. V gene TRBV12-5 combines with J gene TRBJ2-7; 8 nucleotides match TRBD2. CDR3 size: 15 residues. V was pared by 2 bases and J by 2 bases, with 5 bases of the junction left unmatched. CDR1 LGHNT and CDR2 FRNRAP come from the germline V gene.

This clonotype was detected only a few times. The gene calls are TRBV12-3 or TRBV12-4 and TRBJ2-1; D gene unclear. V lost 2 bases, J lost 6 bases, and 20 bases lay in between. This CDR3 region has 17 residues. The CDR3 loop is CASSLSRLSKGTNEQFF. The CDR3 DNA follows: TGTGCCAGCAGTTTATCCCGCCTCTCAAAAGGAACCAATGAGCAGTTCTTC.

This clonotype occurred a few times. The rearrangement uses TRBV9 and TRBJ1-2; possible D gene TRBD1, 5 bases. Germline CDR1 SGDLS, CDR2 YYNGEE. Between the trimmed V and J ends, which lost 0 bases and 4 bases, there was a span of 10 bases. This CDR3 region has 14 residues. The CDR3 DNA is TGTGCCAGCAGCGTAGGCCAGGGTGCCTATGGCTACACCTTC. Translated: CASSVGQGAYGYTF.

This clonotype has a handful of counts. This chain connects TRBV28 to TRBJ2-7, with D possibly matching TRBD1 (5 bases). Trimming stripped 3 bases from V and 2 bases from J, with 17 bases between. Germline V gene sequence: CDR1 MDHEN, CDR2 SYDVKM. CDR3 length equals 16 residues. CDR3 nucleotide sequence: TGTGCCAGCAGTTTTACGGTACATAAGGGGACCTACGAGCAGTACGTC. Its protein is CASSFTVHKGTYEQYV.

This clonotype was counted only a few times. V gene TRBV2 combines with J gene TRBJ2-7; 9 positions match TRBD2. The ends lost 7 bases at V and 1 base at J; junction bases unmatched: 5. The CDR3 is 14 amino acids. CDR1 and CDR2 from the germline V gene are SNHLY and FYNNEI. CDR3 coding DNA: TGTGCCAGCAAGCTAGCGGGAACTTCCTACGAGCAGTACTTC. Its protein product is CASKLAGTSYEQYF.

The chain couples TRBV27 to TRBJ1-5; D unclear. Trimming pared 1 base from V and 5 bases from J, leaving 6 bases between. Germline V CDR1 and CDR2: MNHEY, SMNVEV (reference sequence). The CDR3 extends over 13 amino acids. For the CDR3, the DNA is TGTGCCAGCAGTTTATTTGGCGATCAGCCCCAGCATTTT. Amino acids: CASSLFGDQPQHF.

The V gene is TRBV10-1, the J gene TRBJ1-1; 7 bases fit TRBD1. The trim removed 6 bases at V and 0 bases at J, leaving 1 base unmatched. The CDR3 spans 13 residues. CDR1 is WNHNN and CDR2 is SYGVQD in the germline V gene (reference sequence). DNA of the CDR3: TGCGCCAGCAGGACAGGGATGAACACTGAAGCTTTCTTT. The encoded protein is CASRTGMNTEAFF.

This clonotype turned up a few times. The V call is TRBV7-2, the J call TRBJ2-3, with D possibly TRBD2 on 6 matching bases. Germline loops: CDR1 SGHTA, CDR2 FQGNSA. The V end lost 2 bases, the J end lost 7 bases, and 19 bases lay between the germline ends. The CDR3 runs 16 residues. DNA for the CDR3: TGTGCCAGCAGCTTAAGGGACTTTCCTCCATTTAATACGCAGTATTTT. Translating gives CASSLRDFPPFNTQYF.

V gene TRBV20-1 combines with J gene TRBJ1-2; D is unclear. Germline loops: CDR1 DFQATT, CDR2 SNEGSKA (reference sequence). The length of the CDR3 is 13 residues. The germline V and J ends were trimmed by 6 bases and 3 bases, with 14 bases remaining between them. The DNA for the CDR3 is TGCAGTGCCGCACCCTACGCCCACTATGGCTACACCTTC. Residues: CSAAPYAHYGYTF.

The sample holds a few counts of this clonotype. V gene TRBV7-9 combines with J gene TRBJ2-1; 11 positions agree with TRBD1. Germline trimming cut 1 base from V and 9 bases from J; bases unmatched to any gene: 8. The CDR3 is 16 residues long. In germline, CDR1 is SEHNR, CDR2 FQNEAQ (reference sequence). The CDR3 DNA is TGTGCCAGCAGCTTAGATTGGACAGGGGGCGAAACTGAGCAGTTCTTC. Translated, it gives CASSLDWTGGETEQFF.

Many counts were recorded for this clonotype. The gene calls are TRBV5-1 and TRBJ2-3, with TRBD1 matching 8 bases. V was pared by 2 bases and J by 1 base, with 3 bases of the junction left unmatched. Germline V gives CDR1 SGHRS, CDR2 YFSETQ. This CDR3 contains 15 residues. The DNA for the CDR3 is TGCGCCAGCAGCTTTCCGGGACAGGGCACAGATACGCAGTATTTT. Translated: CASSFPGQGTDTQYF.

The CDR3: CSARSPPSGANVLTF. The CDR3 DNA reads as TGCAGTGCTAGAAGCCCCCCCTCTGGGGCCAACGTCCTGACTTTC. The V and J genes are TRBV20-1 and TRBJ2-6; D is unresolved. Looked up from germline, CDR1 is DFQATT and CDR2 is SNEGSKA (reference sequence). The CDR3 totals 15 residues. V lost 2 bases to trimming and J lost 0 bases, with 8 bases between them.